The 17 T cell receptor beta chains reported below all come from one sample, sequenced in a study of cytomegalovirus exposure and HLA in healthy donors. Primers: 60 Vbeta forward and 13 Jbeta reverse. Assay used: immunoSEQ multiplex PCR; TCRdb lists only in-frame clones, some missing. The sample contains 150,000 to 200,000 clones, roughly 87% of which appear only once. Material for sequencing was PBMCs. The receptor set was obtained from a girl under two years old in good health and CMV-seronegative.

The chain is built from TRBV4-3 and TRBJ1-2; a possible D gene is TRBD1 (5 bases). The CDR3 length is 15 residues. The V and J ends lost 0 bases and 0 bases respectively, with 8 bases between them. Germline CDR1 reads LGHNA; CDR2 reads YSLEER. Here the CDR3 DNA reads TGCGCCAGCAGCCAAGACAGGGTATCTAACTATGGCTACACCTTC. Translated: CASSQDRVSNYGYTF.

The rearrangement joins TRBV18 to TRBJ2-7; 7 bases line up with TRBD1. The ends lost 4 bases at V and 3 bases at J; junction bases unmatched: 6. CDR3 length: 14 residues. The V gene's germline CDR1 is KGHSH and CDR2 LQKENI. The CDR3 spells CASSLMDRLYEQYF. The DNA of the CDR3 is TGTGCCAGCTCACTAATGGACAGGCTCTACGAGCAGTACTTC.

The chain recombines TRBV18 with TRBJ1-1, with no clear D. The CDR3 is 14 amino acids. Germline-derived CDR1 and CDR2 are KGHSH and LQKENI. V dropped 3 bases and J dropped 4 bases, with 12 bases sitting between them. The CDR3 sequence: CASSPARGITEAFF. The CDR3, as DNA: TGTGCCAGCTCACCCGCCCGGGGTATCACTGAAGCTTTCTTT.

The CDR3, as DNA: TGTGCCAGCAGCTTAGCTCGATGGGTGACTAGGAATAATGAGCAGTTCTTC. Its translation is CASSLARWVTRNNEQFF. V is TRBV7-9 and J is TRBJ2-1, with D perhaps TRBD2 (6 bases). The CDR3 covers 17 residues. Germline CDR1 and CDR2: SEHNR and FQNEAQ (reference sequence). V lost 0 bases, J lost 7 bases, and 19 bases lay in between.

V usage is TRBV19 and J usage is TRBJ2-7, with TRBD1 as a possible D gene (5 bases). Germline V lookup: CDR1 LNHDA, CDR2 SQIVND (reference sequence). V lost 1 base and J 3 bases, leaving 10 bases between the germline ends. The CDR3 length is 14 residues. CDR3 protein: CASSIVPGNYEQYF. The CDR3 DNA reads as TGTGCCAGTAGTATAGTTCCAGGGAACTACGAGCAGTACTTC. Supplemented by reference TRBV19 and TRBJ2-7, the full variable domain reads DGGITQSPKYLFRKEGQNVTLSCEQNLNHDAMYWYRQDPGQGLRLIYYSQIVNDFQKGDIAEGYSVSREKKESFPLTVTSAQKNPTAFYLCASSIVPGNYEQYFGPGTRLTVT.

This clone turned up a few times. The V gene is TRBV19, the J gene TRBJ1-1; 7 bases map to TRBD1. This CDR3 has 16 amino acids. Germline loops: CDR1 LNHDA, CDR2 SQIVND (reference sequence). V lost 2 bases to trimming and J lost 4 bases; unmatched junction nucleotides: 10. Here the CDR3 DNA reads TGTGCCAGTAGTATACCGACTTCACAGGGGAGCACTGAAGCTTTCTTT. This codes for CASSIPTSQGSTEAFF.

The gene calls are TRBV7-8 and TRBJ2-3, with TRBD2 as a possible D gene (6 bases). V lost 4 bases and J lost 1, with 15 bases in between. CDR1 is SGHVS, CDR2 FQNEAQ, per germline. The CDR3 length is 16 residues. The CDR3 coding sequence is TGTGCCAGCAGCTCACACCGACTAGTCGGCACAGATACGCAGTATTTT. Amino acids: CASSSHRLVGTDTQYF.

The V and J genes are TRBV5-1 and TRBJ2-2; no clear D. Germline V gene sequence: CDR1 SGHRS, CDR2 YFSETQ. Trimming left V 1 base short and J 7 bases short, with 5 bases between. The CDR3 sequence is 12 residues long. The CDR3 sequence is CASSLYVGELFF. The DNA of the CDR3 is TGCGCCAGCAGCTTGTATGTCGGGGAGCTGTTTTTT.

This chain uses TRBV18 with TRBJ2-3, with 7 bases identical to TRBD1. Germline V CDR1 and CDR2: KGHSH, LQKENI. Unmatched junction bases numbered 8, after V lost 4 bases and J lost 4 bases. CDR3 length: 15 residues. The CDR3 spells CASSRNNQGADTQYF. The CDR3, as DNA: TGTGCCAGCTCACGCAATAACCAGGGGGCAGATACGCAGTATTTT. The full variable domain, its missing parts supplied by reference TRBV18 and TRBJ2-3, is NAGVMQNPRHLVRRRGQEARLRCSPMKGHSHVYWYRQLPEEGLKFMVYLQKENIIDESGMPKERFSAEFPKEGPSILRIQQVVRGDSAAYFCASSRNNQGADTQYFGPGTRLTVL.

This chain links TRBV29-1 with TRBJ2-3; D remains ambiguous. Germline CDR1 SQVTM, CDR2 ANQGSEA. This CDR3 has 10 residues. V dropped 7 bases and J dropped 5 bases, with 7 bases sitting between them. Written as DNA, the CDR3 is TGCAGCGCTTTCTTAGATACGCAGTATTTT. It specifies CSAFLDTQYF.

V usage is TRBV29-1 and J usage is TRBJ2-3, with D perhaps TRBD2 (6 bases). The CDR3 is made up of 13 amino acids. Between the trimmed V and J ends, which lost 4 bases and 2 bases, there was a span of 10 bases. Looked up from germline, CDR1 is SQVTM and CDR2 is ANQGSEA. CDR3: CSVGRALTDTQYF. CDR3 DNA sequence: TGCAGCGTTGGGAGGGCGCTCACAGATACGCAGTATTTT.

This sequence joins TRBV7-2 and TRBJ2-1; D unresolved. Per germline, CDR1 SGHTA and CDR2 FQGNSA. The CDR3 sequence is 12 residues long. Trimming cost V 2 bases and J 6 bases, with 5 bases left between them. The CDR3 region has the DNA TGTGCCAGCAGCTTATGGCCCAATGAGCAGTTCTTC. Encoded protein: CASSLWPNEQFF.

This sequence joins TRBV19 and TRBJ1-1, with D possibly matching TRBD1 (5 bases). V lost 0 bases and J 11 bases, leaving 16 bases between the germline ends. Germline assignment: CDR1 LNHDA and CDR2 SQIVND (reference sequence). The CDR3 sequence is 14 residues long. The CDR3 DNA sequence: TGTGCCAGTAGTATAGATGCGGCGAGGCGGGGGGCTTTCTTT. As protein: CASSIDAARRGAFF.

The chain is built from TRBV27 and TRBJ1-1, with D tentatively TRBD1 (6 bases). The CDR3 runs 13 residues. With 6 bases removed from V and 7 bases from J, the gap between germline ends came to 15 bases. The V gene's germline CDR1 is MNHEY and CDR2 SMNVEV (reference sequence). CDR3 sequence: CASSTAGVFEAFF. The CDR3 bases are TGTGCCAGCAGCACCGCAGGGGTTTTTGAAGCTTTCTTT.

CDR3 nucleotide sequence: TGCGCCAGCAGCTTGGCTCGGGGGAGAACTGAAGCTTTCTTT. It translates to CASSLARGRTEAFF. This chain links TRBV5-1 with TRBJ1-1; D is possibly TRBD1 (5 bases). V was cut by 0 bases and J by 5 bases, with 11 bases left in between. Germline-derived CDR1 and CDR2 are SGHRS and YFSETQ. This CDR3 has 14 residues.

The chain is built from TRBV30 and TRBJ2-1; 12 nucleotides agree with TRBD2. Trimming took 4 bases from V and 8 from J; bases not matched to a gene: 6. The length of the CDR3 is 14 residues. Germline V lookup: CDR1 GTSNPN, CDR2 SVGIG (reference sequence). The CDR3 bases are TGTGCCTGGACGAGGACTAGCGGGAACGATGAGCAGTTCTTC. Its translation is CAWTRTSGNDEQFF.

The chain couples TRBV6-1 to TRBJ2-5; 9 nucleotides agree with TRBD1. The CDR3 totals 15 residues. Germline V gene sequence: CDR1 MNHNS, CDR2 SASEGT. With V trimmed by 1 base and J by 5 bases, 5 bases remained unmatched. This CDR3 reads CASSEVNRGQETQYF. In DNA, the CDR3 is TGTGCCAGCAGTGAAGTTAACAGGGGGCAGGAGACCCAGTACTTC.